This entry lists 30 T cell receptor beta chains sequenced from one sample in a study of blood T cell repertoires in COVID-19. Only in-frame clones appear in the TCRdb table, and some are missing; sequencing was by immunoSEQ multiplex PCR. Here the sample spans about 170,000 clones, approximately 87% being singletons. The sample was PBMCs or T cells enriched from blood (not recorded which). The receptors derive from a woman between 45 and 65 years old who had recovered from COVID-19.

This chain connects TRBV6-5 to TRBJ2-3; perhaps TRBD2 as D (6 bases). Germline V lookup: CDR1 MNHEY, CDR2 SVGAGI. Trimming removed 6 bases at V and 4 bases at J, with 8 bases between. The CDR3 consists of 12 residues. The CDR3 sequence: CASSREADTQYF. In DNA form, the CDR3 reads TGTGCCAGCAGCAGGGAGGCAGATACGCAGTATTTT.

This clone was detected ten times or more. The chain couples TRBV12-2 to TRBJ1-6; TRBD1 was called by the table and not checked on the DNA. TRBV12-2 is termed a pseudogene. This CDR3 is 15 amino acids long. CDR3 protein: CASPADSIDNSPLHF. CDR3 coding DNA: TGTGCAAGTCCGGCGGACAGTATCGATAATTCACCCCTCCACTTT.

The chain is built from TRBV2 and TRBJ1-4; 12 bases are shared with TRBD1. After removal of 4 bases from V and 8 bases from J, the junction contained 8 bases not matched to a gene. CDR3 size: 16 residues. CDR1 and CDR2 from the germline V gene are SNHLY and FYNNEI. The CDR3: CASSVLDGTGGEKLFF. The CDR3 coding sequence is TGTGCCAGCAGTGTTTTGGACGGGACAGGGGGCGAAAAACTGTTTTTT. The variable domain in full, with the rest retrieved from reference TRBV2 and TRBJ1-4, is EPEVTQTPSHQVTQMGQEVILRCVPISNHLYFYWYRQILGQKVEFLVSFYNNEISEKSEIFDDQFSVERPDGSNFTLKIRSTKLEDSAMYFCASSVLDGTGGEKLFFGSGTQLSVL.

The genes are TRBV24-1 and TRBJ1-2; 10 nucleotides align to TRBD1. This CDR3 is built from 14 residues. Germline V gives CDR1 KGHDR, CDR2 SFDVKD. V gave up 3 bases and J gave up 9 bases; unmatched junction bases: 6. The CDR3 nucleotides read TGTGCCACCAGTGATACCGGGACAGGGGACAGCTACACCTTC. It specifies CATSDTGTGDSYTF.

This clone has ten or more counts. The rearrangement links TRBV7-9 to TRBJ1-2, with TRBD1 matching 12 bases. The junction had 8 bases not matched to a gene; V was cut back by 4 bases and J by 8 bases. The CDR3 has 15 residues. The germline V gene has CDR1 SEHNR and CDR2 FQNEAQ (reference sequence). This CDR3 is CASSSPGTGGRGYTF. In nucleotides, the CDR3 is TGTGCCAGCAGCTCCCCCGGGACAGGGGGCAGAGGCTACACCTTC. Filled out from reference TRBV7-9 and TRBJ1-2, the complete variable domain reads DTGVSQNPRHKITKRGQNVTFRCDPISEHNRLYWYRQTLGQGPEFLTYFQNEAQLEKSRLLSDRFSAERPKGSFSTLEIQRTEQGDSAMYLCASSSPGTGGRGYTFGSGTRLTVV.

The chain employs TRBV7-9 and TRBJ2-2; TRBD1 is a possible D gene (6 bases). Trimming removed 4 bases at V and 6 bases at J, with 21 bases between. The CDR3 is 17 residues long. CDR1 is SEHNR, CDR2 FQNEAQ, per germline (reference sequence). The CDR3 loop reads CASSSRDKDFWAGELFF. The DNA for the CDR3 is TGTGCCAGCAGCTCCCGGGACAAGGATTTCTGGGCCGGGGAGCTGTTTTTT.

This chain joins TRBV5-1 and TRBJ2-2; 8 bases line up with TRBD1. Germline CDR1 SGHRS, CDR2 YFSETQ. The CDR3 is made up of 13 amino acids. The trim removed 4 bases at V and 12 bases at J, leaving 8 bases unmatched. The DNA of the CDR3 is TGCGCCAGCAGCCTCGCGCGGACAGGGCAGCTGTTTTTT. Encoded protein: CASSLARTGQLFF.

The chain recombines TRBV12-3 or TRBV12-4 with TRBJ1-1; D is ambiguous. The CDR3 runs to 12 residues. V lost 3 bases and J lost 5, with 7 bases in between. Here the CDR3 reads CASSLAGTEAFF. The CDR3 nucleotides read TGTGCCAGCAGTTTGGCGGGGACTGAAGCTTTCTTT.

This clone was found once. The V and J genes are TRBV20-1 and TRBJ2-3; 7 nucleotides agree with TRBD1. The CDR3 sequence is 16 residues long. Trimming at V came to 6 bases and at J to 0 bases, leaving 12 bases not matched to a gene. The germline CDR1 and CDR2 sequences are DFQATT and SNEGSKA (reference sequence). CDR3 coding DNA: TGCAGTGCCAGTTGGACAGGAGCCCCTAGCACAGATACGCAGTATTTT. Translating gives CSASWTGAPSTDTQYF.

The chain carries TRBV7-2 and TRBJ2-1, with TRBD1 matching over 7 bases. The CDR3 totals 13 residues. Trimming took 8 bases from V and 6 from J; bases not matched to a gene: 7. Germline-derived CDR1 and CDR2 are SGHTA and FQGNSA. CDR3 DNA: TGTGCCAGCTATTCCCGACAGGGCAATGAGCAGTTCTTC. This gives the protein CASYSRQGNEQFF.

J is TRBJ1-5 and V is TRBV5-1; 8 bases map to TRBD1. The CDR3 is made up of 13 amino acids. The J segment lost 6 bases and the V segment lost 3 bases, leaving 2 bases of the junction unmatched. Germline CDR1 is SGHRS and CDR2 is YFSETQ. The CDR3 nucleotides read TGCGCCAGCAGCTATGGACAGGGTCAGCCCCAGCATTTT. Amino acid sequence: CASSYGQGQPQHF.

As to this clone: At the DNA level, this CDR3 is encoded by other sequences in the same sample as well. DNA for the CDR3: TGTGCCAGCAGTCCCACAGGGGACTATGGCTACACCTTC. Amino acid sequence: CASSPTGDYGYTF. The chain couples TRBV6-6 to TRBJ1-2; 7 positions agree with TRBD1. This CDR3 region has 13 residues. V lost 5 bases, J lost 3 bases, and 3 bases stayed unmatched. Germline V gene sequence: CDR1 MNHNY, CDR2 SVGAGI (reference sequence).

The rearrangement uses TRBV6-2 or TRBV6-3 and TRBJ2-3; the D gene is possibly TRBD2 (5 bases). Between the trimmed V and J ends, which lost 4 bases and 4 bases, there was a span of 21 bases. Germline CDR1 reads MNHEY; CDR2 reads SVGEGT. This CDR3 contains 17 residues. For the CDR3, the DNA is TGTGCCAGCAGTTGGGCTCAAGGACTCACCCCAGCAGATACGCAGTATTTT. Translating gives CASSWAQGLTPADTQYF.

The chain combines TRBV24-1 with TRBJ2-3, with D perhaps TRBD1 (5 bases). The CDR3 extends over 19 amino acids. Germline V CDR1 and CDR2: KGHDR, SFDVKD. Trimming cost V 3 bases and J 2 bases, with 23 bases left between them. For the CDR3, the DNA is TGTGCCACCAGTGATCCCGCGGCACAGGTAGACATCAACACAGATACGCAGTATTTT. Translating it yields CATSDPAAQVDINTDTQYF.

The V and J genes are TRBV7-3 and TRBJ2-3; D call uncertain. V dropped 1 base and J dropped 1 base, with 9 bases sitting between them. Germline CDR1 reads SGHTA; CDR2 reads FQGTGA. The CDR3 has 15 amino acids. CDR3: CASSLMATRTDTQYF. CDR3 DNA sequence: TGTGCCAGCAGCTTAATGGCGACTCGCACAGATACGCAGTATTTT.

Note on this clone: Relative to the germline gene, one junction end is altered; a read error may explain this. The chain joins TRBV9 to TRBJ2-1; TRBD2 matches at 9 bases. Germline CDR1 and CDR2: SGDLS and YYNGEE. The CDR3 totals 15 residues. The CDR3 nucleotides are TGTGCCAGCAGCCCCTTGCGGGGGGGCTACGATGAGCAGTTCTTC. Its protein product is CASSPLRGGYDEQFF. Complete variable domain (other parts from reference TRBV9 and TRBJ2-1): DSGVTQTPKHLITATGQRVTLRCSPRSGDLSVYWYQQSLDQGLQFLIQYYNGEERAKGNILERFSAQQFPDLHSELNLSSLELGDSALYFCASSPLRGGYDEQFFGPGTRLTVL.

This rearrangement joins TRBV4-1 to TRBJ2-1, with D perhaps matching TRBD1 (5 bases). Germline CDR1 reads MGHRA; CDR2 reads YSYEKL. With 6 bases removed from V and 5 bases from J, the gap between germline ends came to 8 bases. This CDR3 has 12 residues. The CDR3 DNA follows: TGCGCCAGCAGGGGGCGTAACAATGAGCAGTTCTTC. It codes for CASRGRNNEQFF.

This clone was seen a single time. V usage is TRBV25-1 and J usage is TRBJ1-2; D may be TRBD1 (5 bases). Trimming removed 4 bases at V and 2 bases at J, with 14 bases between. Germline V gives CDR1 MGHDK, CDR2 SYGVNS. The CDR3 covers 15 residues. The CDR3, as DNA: TGTGCCAGCAGTGCCGGCTCAACAGGAAACTATGGCTACACCTTC. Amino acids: CASSAGSTGNYGYTF.

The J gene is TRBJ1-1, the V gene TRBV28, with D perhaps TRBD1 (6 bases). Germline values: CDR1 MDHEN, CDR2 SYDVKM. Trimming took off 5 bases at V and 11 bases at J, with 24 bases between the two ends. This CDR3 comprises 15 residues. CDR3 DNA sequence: TGTGCCAGCAGTACTCGACAGGCCCAACCCCCGACCGCTTTCTTT. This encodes CASSTRQAQPPTAFF. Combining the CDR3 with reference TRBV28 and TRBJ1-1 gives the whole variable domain DVKVTQSSRYLVKRTGEKVFLECVQDMDHENMFWYRQDPGLGLRLIYFSYDVKMKEKGDIPEGYSVSREKKERFSLILESASTNQTSMYLCASSTRQAQPPTAFFGQGTRLTVV.

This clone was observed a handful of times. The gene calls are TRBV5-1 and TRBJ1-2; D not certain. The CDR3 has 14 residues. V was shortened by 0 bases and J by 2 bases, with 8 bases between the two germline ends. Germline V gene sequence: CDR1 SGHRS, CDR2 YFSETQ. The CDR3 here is CASSLGQANYGYTF. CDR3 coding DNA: TGCGCCAGCAGCTTGGGACAAGCAAACTATGGCTACACCTTC.

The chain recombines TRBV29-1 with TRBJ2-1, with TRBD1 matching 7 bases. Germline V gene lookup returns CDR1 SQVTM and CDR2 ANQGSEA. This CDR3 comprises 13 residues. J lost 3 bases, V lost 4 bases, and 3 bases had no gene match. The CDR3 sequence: CSVVRQGYNEQFF. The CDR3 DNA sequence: TGCAGCGTTGTGAGACAGGGCTACAATGAGCAGTTCTTC.

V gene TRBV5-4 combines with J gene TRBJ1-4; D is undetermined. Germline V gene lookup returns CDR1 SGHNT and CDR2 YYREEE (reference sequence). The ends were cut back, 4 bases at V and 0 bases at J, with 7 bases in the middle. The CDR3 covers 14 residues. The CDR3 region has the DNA TGTGCCAGCAGCCAGGATGCAACTAATGAAAAACTGTTTTTT. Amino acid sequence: CASSQDATNEKLFF.

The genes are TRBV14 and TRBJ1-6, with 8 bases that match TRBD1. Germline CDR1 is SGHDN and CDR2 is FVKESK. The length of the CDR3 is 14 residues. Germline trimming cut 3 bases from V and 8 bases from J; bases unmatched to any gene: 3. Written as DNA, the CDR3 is TGTGCCAGCAGCCACGGACAGGGTTATTCACCCCTCCACTTT. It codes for CASSHGQGYSPLHF.

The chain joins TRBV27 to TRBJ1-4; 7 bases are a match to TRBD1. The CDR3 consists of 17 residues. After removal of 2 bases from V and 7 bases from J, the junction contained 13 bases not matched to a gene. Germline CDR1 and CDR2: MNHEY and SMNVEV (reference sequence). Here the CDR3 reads CASSLERPTGSSEKLFF. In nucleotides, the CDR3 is TGTGCCAGCAGTTTAGAAAGACCGACAGGGTCGAGTGAAAAACTGTTTTTT.

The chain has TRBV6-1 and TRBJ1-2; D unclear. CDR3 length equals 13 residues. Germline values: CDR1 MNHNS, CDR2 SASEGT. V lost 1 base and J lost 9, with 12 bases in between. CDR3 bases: TGTGCCAGCAGTGAAGTCCGCGTTAATCGCTACACCTTC. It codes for CASSEVRVNRYTF.

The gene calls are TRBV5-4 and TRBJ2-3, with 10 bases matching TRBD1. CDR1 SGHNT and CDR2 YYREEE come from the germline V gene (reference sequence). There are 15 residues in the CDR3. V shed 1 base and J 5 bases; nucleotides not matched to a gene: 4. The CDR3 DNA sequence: TGTGCCAGCAGCTTGCCGGGACAGGGGCTAGATACGCAGTATTTT. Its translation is CASSLPGQGLDTQYF. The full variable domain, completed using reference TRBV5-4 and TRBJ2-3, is ETGVTQSPTHLIKTRGQQVTLRCSSQSGHNTVSWYQQALGQGPQFIFQYYREEENGRGNFPPRFSGLQFPNYSSELNVNALELDDSALYLCASSLPGQGLDTQYFGPGTRLTVL.

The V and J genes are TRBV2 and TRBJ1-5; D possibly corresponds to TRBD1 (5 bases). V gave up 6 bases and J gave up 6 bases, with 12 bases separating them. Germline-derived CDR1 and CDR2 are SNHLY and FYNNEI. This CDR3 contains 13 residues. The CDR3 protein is CASRLRGAQPQHF. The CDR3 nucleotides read TGTGCCAGCAGGTTGCGTGGGGCTCAGCCCCAGCATTTT. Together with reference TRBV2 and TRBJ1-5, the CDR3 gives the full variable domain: EPEVTQTPSHQVTQMGQEVILRCVPISNHLYFYWYRQILGQKVEFLVSFYNNEISEKSEIFDDQFSVERPDGSNFTLKIRSTKLEDSAMYFCASRLRGAQPQHFGDGTRLSIL.

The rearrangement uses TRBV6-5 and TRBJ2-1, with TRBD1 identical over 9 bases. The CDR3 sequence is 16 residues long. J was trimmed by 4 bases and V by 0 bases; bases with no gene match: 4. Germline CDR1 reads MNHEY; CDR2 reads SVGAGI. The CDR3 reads CASSYSGQGPYNEQFF. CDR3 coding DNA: TGTGCCAGCAGTTACTCAGGACAGGGGCCTTACAATGAGCAGTTCTTC.

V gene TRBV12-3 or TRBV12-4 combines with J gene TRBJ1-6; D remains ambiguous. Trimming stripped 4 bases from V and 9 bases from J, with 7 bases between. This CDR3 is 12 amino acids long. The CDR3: CASSSRSSPLHF. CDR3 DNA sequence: TGTGCCAGCAGTTCGAGGTCTTCACCCCTCCACTTT.

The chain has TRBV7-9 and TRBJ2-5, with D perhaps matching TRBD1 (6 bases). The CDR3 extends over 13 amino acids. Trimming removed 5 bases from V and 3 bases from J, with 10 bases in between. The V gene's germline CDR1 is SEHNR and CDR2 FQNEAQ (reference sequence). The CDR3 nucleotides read TGTGCCAGCAGCCGTGCAGGGGAAGAGACCCAGTACTTC. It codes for CASSRAGEETQYF.